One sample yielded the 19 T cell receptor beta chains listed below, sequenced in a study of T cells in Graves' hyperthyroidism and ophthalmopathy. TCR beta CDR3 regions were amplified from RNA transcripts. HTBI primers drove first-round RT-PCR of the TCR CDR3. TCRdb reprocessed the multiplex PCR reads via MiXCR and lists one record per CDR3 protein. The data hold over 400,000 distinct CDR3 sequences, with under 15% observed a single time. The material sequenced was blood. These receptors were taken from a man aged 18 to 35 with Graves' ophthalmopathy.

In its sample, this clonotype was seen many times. The CDR3 here is CASRGYGNQPQHF. CDR3 bases: TGTGCCAGCAGAGGGTACGGCAATCAGCCCCAGCATTTT. The chain recombines TRBV6-1 with TRBJ1-5, with D uncertain. V gave up 6 bases and J gave up 2 bases, with 8 bases separating them. The CDR3 runs to 13 residues. Per the germline V gene, CDR1 is MNHNS and CDR2 is SASEGT.

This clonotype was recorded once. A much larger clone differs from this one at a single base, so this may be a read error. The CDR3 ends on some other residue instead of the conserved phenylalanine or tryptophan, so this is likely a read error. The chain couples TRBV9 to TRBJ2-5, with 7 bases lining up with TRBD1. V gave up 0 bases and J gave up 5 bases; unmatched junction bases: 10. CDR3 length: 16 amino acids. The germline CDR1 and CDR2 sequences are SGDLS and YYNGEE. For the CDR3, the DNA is TGTGCCAGCAGCGTAGATTCCCCAGGGGGTTTGGAGACCCAGTACCTC. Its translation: CASSVDSPGGLETQYL.

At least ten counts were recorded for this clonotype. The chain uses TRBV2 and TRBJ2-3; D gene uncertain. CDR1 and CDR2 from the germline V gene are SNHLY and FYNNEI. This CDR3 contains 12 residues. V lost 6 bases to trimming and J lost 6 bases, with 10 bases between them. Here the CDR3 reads CASSLLRDTQYF. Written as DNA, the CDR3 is TGTGCCAGCAGCCTACTACGGGATACGCAGTATTTT.

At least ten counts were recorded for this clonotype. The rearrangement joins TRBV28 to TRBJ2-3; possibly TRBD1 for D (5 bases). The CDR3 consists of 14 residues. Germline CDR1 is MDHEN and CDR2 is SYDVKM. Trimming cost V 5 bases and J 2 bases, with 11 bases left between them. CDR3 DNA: TGTGCCAGCAGTGATATCAGGGACACAGATACGCAGTATTTT. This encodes CASSDIRDTDTQYF.

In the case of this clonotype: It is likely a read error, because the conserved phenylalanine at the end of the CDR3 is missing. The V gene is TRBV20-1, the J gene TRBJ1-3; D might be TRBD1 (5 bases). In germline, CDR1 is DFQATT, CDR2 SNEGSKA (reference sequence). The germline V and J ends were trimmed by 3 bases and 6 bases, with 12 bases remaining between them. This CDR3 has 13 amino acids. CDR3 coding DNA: TGCAGTGCTAGCCCCGACAGCGTAAACACCATATATCTT. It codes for CSASPDSVNTIYL.

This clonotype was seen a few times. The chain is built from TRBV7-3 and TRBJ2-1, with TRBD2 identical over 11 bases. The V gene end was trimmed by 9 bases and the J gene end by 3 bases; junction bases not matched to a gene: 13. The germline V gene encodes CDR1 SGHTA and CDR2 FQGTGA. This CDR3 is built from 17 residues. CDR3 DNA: TGTGCCAGTCCTCCTAGCGGGAGGCCACCCATCTACAATGAGCAGTTCTTC. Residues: CASPPSGRPPIYNEQFF. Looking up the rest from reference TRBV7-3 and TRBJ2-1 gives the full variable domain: GAGVSQTPSNKVTEKGKYVELRCDPISGHTALYWYRQSLGQGPEFLIYFQGTGAADDSGLPNDRFFAVRPEGSVSTLKIQRTERGDSAVYLCASPPSGRPPIYNEQFFGPGTRLTVL.

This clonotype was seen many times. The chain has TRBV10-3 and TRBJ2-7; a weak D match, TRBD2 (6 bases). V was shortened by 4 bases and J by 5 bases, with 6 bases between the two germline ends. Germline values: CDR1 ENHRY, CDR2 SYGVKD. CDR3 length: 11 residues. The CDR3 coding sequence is TGTGCCATCAGTGGGACTAACGAGCAGTACTTC. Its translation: CAISGTNEQYF.

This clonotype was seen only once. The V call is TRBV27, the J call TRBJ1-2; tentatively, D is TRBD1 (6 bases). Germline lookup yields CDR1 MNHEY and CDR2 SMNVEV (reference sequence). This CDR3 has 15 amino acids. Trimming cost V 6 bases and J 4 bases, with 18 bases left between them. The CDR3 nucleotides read TGTGCCAGCAGGGGCCTTCTTCGGGACACCTATGGCTACACCTTC. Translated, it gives CASRGLLRDTYGYTF.

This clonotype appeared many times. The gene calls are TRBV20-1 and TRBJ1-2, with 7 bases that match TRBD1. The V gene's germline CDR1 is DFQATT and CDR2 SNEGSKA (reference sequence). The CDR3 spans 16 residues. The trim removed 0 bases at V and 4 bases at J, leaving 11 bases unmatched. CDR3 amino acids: CSARDPRQGVAYGYTF. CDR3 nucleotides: TGCAGTGCTAGAGATCCAAGACAGGGTGTCGCCTATGGCTACACCTTC.

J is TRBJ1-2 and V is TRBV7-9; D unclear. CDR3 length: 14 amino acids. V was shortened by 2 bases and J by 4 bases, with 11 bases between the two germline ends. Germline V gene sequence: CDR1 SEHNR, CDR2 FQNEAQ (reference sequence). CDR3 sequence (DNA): TGTGCCAGCAGCTTATTAAGTACGGGCTATGGCTACACCTTC. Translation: CASSLLSTGYGYTF. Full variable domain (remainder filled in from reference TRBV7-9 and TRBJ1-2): DTGVSQNPRHKITKRGQNVTFRCDPISEHNRLYWYRQTLGQGPEFLTYFQNEAQLEKSRLLSDRFSAERPKGSFSTLEIQRTEQGDSAMYLCASSLLSTGYGYTFGSGTRLTVV.

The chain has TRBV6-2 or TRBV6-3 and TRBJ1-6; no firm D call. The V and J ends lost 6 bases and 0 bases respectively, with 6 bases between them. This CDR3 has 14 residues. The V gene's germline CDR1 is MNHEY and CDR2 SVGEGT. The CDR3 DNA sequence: TGTGCCAGCAGGCAGAGCTCCTATAATTCACCCCTCCACTTT. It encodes CASRQSSYNSPLHF.

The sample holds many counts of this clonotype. CDR3 protein: CASSEQTGPSGYTF. CDR3 nucleotide sequence: TGTGCCAGCAGCGAACAGACTGGCCCCTCTGGCTACACCTTC. This chain links TRBV13 with TRBJ1-2; D unclear. Germline CDR1 reads PRHDT; CDR2 reads FYEKMQ (reference sequence). The CDR3 contains 14 residues. V shed 5 bases and J shed 7 bases, with 17 bases lying between them.

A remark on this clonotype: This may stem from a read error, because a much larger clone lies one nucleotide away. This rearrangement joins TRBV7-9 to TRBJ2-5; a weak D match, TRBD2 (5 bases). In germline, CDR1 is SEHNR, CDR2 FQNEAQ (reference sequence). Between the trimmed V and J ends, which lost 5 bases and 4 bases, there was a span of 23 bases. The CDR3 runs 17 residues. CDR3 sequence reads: CASSRPYEGSSRETQYF. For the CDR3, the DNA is TGTGCCAGCAGCCGGCCCTATGAAGGGAGTAGTCGAGAGACCCAGTACTTC.

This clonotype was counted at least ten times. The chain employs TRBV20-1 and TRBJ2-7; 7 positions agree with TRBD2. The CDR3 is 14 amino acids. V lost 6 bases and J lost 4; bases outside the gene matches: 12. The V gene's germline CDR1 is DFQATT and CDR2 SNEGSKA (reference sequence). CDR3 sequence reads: CSAEVEGGPYEQYF. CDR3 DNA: TGCAGTGCGGAAGTGGAGGGAGGGCCTTACGAGCAGTACTTC.

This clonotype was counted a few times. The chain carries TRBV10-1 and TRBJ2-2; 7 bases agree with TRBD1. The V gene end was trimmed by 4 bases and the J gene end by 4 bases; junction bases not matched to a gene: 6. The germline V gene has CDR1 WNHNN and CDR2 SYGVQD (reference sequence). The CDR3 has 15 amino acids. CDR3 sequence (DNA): TGCGCCAGCAGTGGAACAGGGGCGGGCACCGGGGAGCTGTTTTTT. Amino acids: CASSGTGAGTGELFF.

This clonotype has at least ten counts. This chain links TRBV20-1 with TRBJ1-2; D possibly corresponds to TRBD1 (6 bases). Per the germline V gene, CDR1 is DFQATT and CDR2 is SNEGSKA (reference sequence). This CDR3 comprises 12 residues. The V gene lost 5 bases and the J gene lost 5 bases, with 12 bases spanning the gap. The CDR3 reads CSAPGASYGYTF. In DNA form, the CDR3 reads TGCAGTGCTCCGGGGGCCTCTTATGGCTACACCTTC.

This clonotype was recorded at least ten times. CDR3 sequence reads: CASRTEDSYYGYTF. The CDR3 nucleotides read TGTGCGTCTCGGACAGAGGATAGTTACTATGGCTACACCTTC. V gene TRBV30 combines with J gene TRBJ1-2; maybe TRBD1 (6 bases). This CDR3 comprises 14 residues. CDR1 and CDR2 from the germline V gene are GTSNPN and SVGIG (reference sequence).

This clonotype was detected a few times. Here the CDR3 reads CASSYRQGREKLFF. CDR3 DNA sequence: TGTGCCAGCAGTTACCGCCAGGGGCGTGAAAAACTGTTTTTT. This chain links TRBV6-6 with TRBJ1-4, with D perhaps TRBD1 (6 bases). CDR1 is MNHNY, CDR2 SVGAGI, per germline (reference sequence). V was trimmed by 2 bases and J by 7 bases, leaving 11 bases between them. The CDR3 contains 14 residues.

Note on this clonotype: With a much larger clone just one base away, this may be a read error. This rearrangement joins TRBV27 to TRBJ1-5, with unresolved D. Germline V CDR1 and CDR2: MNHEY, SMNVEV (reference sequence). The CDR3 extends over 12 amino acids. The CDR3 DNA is TGTGCCAGCAGTACCGGGAATCAGCCCCGGCATTTT. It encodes CASSTGNQPRHF.